These 18 T cell receptor beta chains originate from one sample sequenced in a study of metastatic and nonmetastatic thyroid tumors (dated by TCRdb to 2020 to 2022). No patient had received any treatment before thyroid surgery. The library was made by PCR. TCRdb lists the instrument as Illumina HiSeq 4000. The public reads were reprocessed in TCRdb via fastp at Q25 and MiXCR, keeping in-frame beta chains. In all, the sample holds tens of thousands of clones, and approximately 15% of those were seen once. The ten largest clones represent just over 6.5% of the sample. Source material: blood. All receptors derive from a male donor with papillary thyroid cancer or a benign thyroid nodule (not recorded which). Some clones in this sample may be carry-over from other donors' samples.

This clone has more than one count but fewer than ten. The rearrangement links TRBV28 to TRBJ2-7, with D maybe TRBD1 (5 bases). V lost 5 bases to trimming and J lost 4 bases, with 12 bases between them. Germline V CDR1 and CDR2: MDHEN, SYDVKM. CDR3 length: 13 amino acids. The CDR3 is CASSHLPGYEQYF. The CDR3, as DNA: TGTGCCAGCAGTCACCTACCAGGGTACGAGCAGTACTTC.

The rearrangement uses TRBV5-1 and TRBJ1-1; D ambiguous. Germline V gene lookup returns CDR1 SGHRS and CDR2 YFSETQ. The CDR3 has 14 amino acids. The V gene lost 0 bases and the J gene lost 4 bases, with 10 bases spanning the gap. Written as DNA, the CDR3 is TGCGCCAGCAGCTTGGAGGCGGGCACCACTGAAGCTTTCTTT. It yields the protein CASSLEAGTTEAFF.

This clone was counted between two and nine times. The gene calls are TRBV15 and TRBJ2-7, with 8 bases lining up with TRBD1. The germline gives CDR1 LNHNV, CDR2 YYDKDF (reference sequence). The CDR3 has 15 residues. The V segment lost 0 bases and the J segment 4 bases; nucleotides outside the gene matches: 5. The CDR3: CATSRDRQGAYEQYF. DNA for the CDR3: TGTGCCACCAGCAGAGATAGGCAGGGGGCTTACGAGCAGTACTTC.

The chain is built from TRBV3-1 and TRBJ2-5; D may be TRBD2 (5 bases). There are 13 residues in the CDR3. V was pared by 0 bases and J by 6 bases, with 8 bases between. Germline CDR1 and CDR2: LGHDT and YNNKEL (reference sequence). CDR3: CASSQEGRKTQYF. Here the CDR3 DNA reads TGTGCCAGCAGCCAAGAGGGGAGAAAGACCCAGTACTTC.

The chain links TRBV6-1 to TRBJ1-2; D is possibly TRBD1 (6 bases). The germline CDR1 and CDR2 sequences are MNHNS and SASEGT. This CDR3 is 13 amino acids long. V lost 1 base, J lost 14 bases, and 17 bases lay in between. Here the CDR3 DNA reads TGTGCCAGCAGTGAAGAATTCGGCAGGGGCCAAACCTTC. The encoded protein is CASSEEFGRGQTF.

In this sample, this clone turned up a few times. J is TRBJ2-1 and V is TRBV24-1, with a tentative D call TRBD2 (5 bases). V lost 2 bases and J lost 12, with 13 bases in between. Germline CDR1 and CDR2: KGHDR and SFDVKD. The CDR3 has 13 amino acids. The CDR3 here is CATSDSKEGVQFF. DNA for the CDR3: TGTGCCACCAGTGATTCAAAAGAGGGAGTGCAGTTCTTC.

CDR3 sequence reads: CASTPGVLSGNTIYF. For the CDR3, the DNA is TGTGCCAGTACCCCGGGAGTGTTGTCTGGAAACACCATATATTTT. J is TRBJ1-3 and V is TRBV28; D is unresolved. The germline V gene has CDR1 MDHEN and CDR2 SYDVKM. This CDR3 is built from 15 residues. Deletions cut 9 bases from V and 1 base from J, with 16 bases between.

Only a few counts were recorded for this clone. This sequence joins TRBV6-1 and TRBJ1-3; D uncertain. The CDR3 contains 17 residues. Trimming took off 6 bases at V and 0 bases at J, with 18 bases between the two ends. Per germline, CDR1 MNHNS and CDR2 SASEGT. The CDR3 bases are TGTGCCAGCAGCCTCGGCACGCGACGTGGCTCTGGAAACACCATATATTTT. Amino acids: CASSLGTRRGSGNTIYF.

The sample holds many counts of this clone. V and J are TRBV7-9 and TRBJ2-1, with a weak D call TRBD2 (5 bases). CDR3 length equals 16 residues. The germline CDR1 and CDR2 sequences are SEHNR and FQNEAQ (reference sequence). Trimming pared 5 bases from V and 0 bases from J, leaving 14 bases between. The CDR3 here is CASSPAAGYSYNEQFF. The DNA for the CDR3 is TGTGCCAGCAGCCCCGCCGCGGGTTACTCCTACAATGAGCAGTTCTTC.

By sample fraction, this clone is medium-sized. The V and J genes are TRBV6-1 and TRBJ1-2; 8 positions match TRBD1. The germline CDR1 and CDR2 sequences are MNHNS and SASEGT. After removal of 2 bases from V and 0 bases from J, the junction contained 5 bases not matched to a gene. CDR3 size: 16 residues. The CDR3 spells CASSERETGANYGYTF. The CDR3 DNA follows: TGTGCCAGCAGTGAAAGGGAGACAGGGGCTAACTATGGCTACACCTTC.

This clone occurred many times. The chain uses TRBV11-2 and TRBJ2-3, with a tentative D call TRBD1 (5 bases). The germline V gene encodes CDR1 SGHAT and CDR2 FQNNGV. The CDR3 is 15 amino acids. The V and J ends lost 4 bases and 2 bases respectively, with 13 bases between them. CDR3 loop: CASSSHPRVTDTQYF. The CDR3 nucleotides are TGTGCCAGCAGCTCCCATCCCAGGGTCACAGATACGCAGTATTTT.

Regarding this clone: This clone may be a read error of a much larger clone one base away. This chain joins TRBV6-1 and TRBJ2-3, with a weak D call TRBD1 (5 bases). CDR1 MNHNS and CDR2 SASEGT come from the germline V gene. V lost 6 bases and J lost 4, with 14 bases in between. This CDR3 region has 14 residues. The CDR3 loop is CASSLQQGPDTQYF. The DNA for the CDR3 is TGTGCCAGCAGCCTCCAGCAGGGCCCAGATACGCAGTATTTT.

This clone showed up many times. The V call is TRBV11-2, the J call TRBJ2-2; 10 bases agree with TRBD2. CDR3 size: 16 residues. J was trimmed by 8 bases and V by 1 base; bases with no gene match: 7. The germline CDR1 and CDR2 sequences are SGHAT and FQNNGV. Written as DNA, the CDR3 is TGTGCCAGCAGCTTAGTACCTAGCGGGAGCATTGGGGAGCTGTTTTTT. Residues: CASSLVPSGSIGELFF.

This clone was recorded many times. This chain links TRBV18 with TRBJ1-3; D call uncertain. Germline CDR1 is KGHSH and CDR2 is LQKENI. There are 17 residues in the CDR3. Trimming cost V 2 bases and J 0 bases, with 14 bases left between them. The CDR3, as DNA: TGTGCCAGCTCACCATTCGATGGAAGGAACTCTGGAAACACCATATATTTT. It codes for CASSPFDGRNSGNTIYF.

V usage is TRBV12-3 or TRBV12-4 and J usage is TRBJ2-7, with 10 bases lining up with TRBD1. This CDR3 spans 15 amino acids. Trimming at V came to 8 bases and at J to 3 bases, leaving 10 bases not matched to a gene. CDR3 sequence (DNA): TGTGCCAGCGGTTCTGGACAGGGGGGGCGCTACGAGCAGTACTTC. Its protein product is CASGSGQGGRYEQYF.

This clone was picked up many times. This could be a read error, since a much larger clone is one nucleotide away. The gene calls are TRBV5-1 and TRBJ2-1; possibly TRBD2 for D (6 bases). The CDR3 sequence is 16 residues long. The V gene's germline CDR1 is SGHRS and CDR2 YFSETQ. Deletions cut 0 bases from V and 5 bases from J, with 15 bases between. The CDR3 coding sequence is TGCGCCAGCAGCTTGGGATCCCGAGCGGGCAACAATGAGCAGTTCTTC. Residues: CASSLGSRAGNNEQFF. Looking up the rest from reference TRBV5-1 and TRBJ2-1 gives the full variable domain: KAGVTQTPRYLIKTRGQQVTLSCSPISGHRSVSWYQQTPGQGLQFLFEYFSETQRNKGNFPGRFSGRQFSNSRSEMNVSTLELGDSALYLCASSLGSRAGNNEQFFGPGTRLTVL.

There are many counts of this clone. This chain's CDR3 is CASSPREREQYF. The CDR3 DNA sequence: TGCGCCAGCAGTCCCCGGGAAAGGGAGCAGTACTTC. The chain recombines TRBV10-2 with TRBJ2-7; a weak D match, TRBD2 (5 bases). The V gene's germline CDR1 is WSHSY and CDR2 SAAADI. The V and J ends lost 5 bases and 7 bases respectively, with 12 bases between them. The CDR3 runs to 12 residues.

This clone was seen at least ten times. This rearrangement joins TRBV27 to TRBJ2-2; D not certain. Trimming stripped 2 bases from V and 0 bases from J, with 13 bases between. This CDR3 is built from 17 residues. Germline assignment: CDR1 MNHEY and CDR2 SMNVEV (reference sequence). This CDR3 is CASSLKIVSANTGELFF. The CDR3, as DNA: TGTGCCAGCAGTTTAAAGATCGTCAGCGCGAACACCGGGGAGCTGTTTTTT.